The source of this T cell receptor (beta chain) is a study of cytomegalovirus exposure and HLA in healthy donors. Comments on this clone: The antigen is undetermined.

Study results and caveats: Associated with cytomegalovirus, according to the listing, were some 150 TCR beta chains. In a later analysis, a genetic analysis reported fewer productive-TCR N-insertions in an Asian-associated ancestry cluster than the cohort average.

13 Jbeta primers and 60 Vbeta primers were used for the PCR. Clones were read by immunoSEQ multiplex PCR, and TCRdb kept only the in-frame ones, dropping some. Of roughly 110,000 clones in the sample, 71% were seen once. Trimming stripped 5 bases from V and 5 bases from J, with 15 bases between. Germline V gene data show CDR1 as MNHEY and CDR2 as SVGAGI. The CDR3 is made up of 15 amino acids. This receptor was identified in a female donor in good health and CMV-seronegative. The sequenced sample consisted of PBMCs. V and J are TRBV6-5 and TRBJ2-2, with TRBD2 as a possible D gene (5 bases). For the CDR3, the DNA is TGTGCCAGCAGTAACCGGGCCCGAGGGACCGGGGAGCTGTTTTTT. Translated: CASSNRARGTGELFF.